A selection of T cell receptor beta chains follows, all from one sample in a study of cytomegalovirus exposure and HLA in healthy donors. The table came from immunoSEQ multiplex PCR; TCRdb's copy has only in-frame clones and leaves some out. The data show about 140,000 clones, with 84% seen just once and 1.4% to 1.5% held by the top ten. Sequencing input: PBMCs. The origin of the receptors is a woman in her twenties or thirties in good health and CMV-seronegative. CDR3s include the opening cysteine and the closing phenylalanine or tryptophan. Size tells how often a clone was seen (once, few, many) or the class of an expanded clone, and some rows leave it out.

v_call	j_call	clone_size	cdr3_aa
TRBV7-2	TRBJ2-5	once	CASSAKETQYF
TRBV7-5	TRBJ2-3	few	CARRGSWRADTQYF
TRBV9	TRBJ2-2	.	CASSVGFGGHTGELFF
TRBV7-6	TRBJ1-4	.	CASSLMGTGAEKLFF
TRBV23-1	TRBJ1-5	.	CASSQIGQGCNQPQHF
TRBV5-1	TRBJ2-7	few	CASSLGQATYEQYF
TRBV29-1	TRBJ1-1	.	CSVTVTDSLISEAFF
TRBV27	TRBJ2-2	.	CASSLLGGAFGELFF
TRBV2	TRBJ2-2	medium-sized	CASSPGQQPNTGELFF
TRBV14	TRBJ1-3	once	CASSQAYRDTIYF